This passage covers 20 T cell receptor beta chains from one sample sequenced in a study of blood T cell repertoires in COVID-19. Repertoires were generated with immunoSEQ multiplex PCR, while TCRdb's copy carries only in-frame clones and drops some. The data show under 200,000 clones, 82% seen once. The sample consisted of peripheral blood. These receptors all come from a woman aged 60-70 years with COVID-19, enrolled during active disease.

The J gene is TRBJ2-5, the V gene TRBV6-6; TRBD1 matches at 10 bases. The V and J ends lost 7 bases and 5 bases, in that order; junction bases with no gene match: 10. The CDR3 consists of 15 residues. Germline V CDR1 and CDR2: MNHNY, SVGAGI (reference sequence). This CDR3 reads CASIGQGVIAETQYF. As DNA, the CDR3 is TGTGCCAGCATCGGACAGGGGGTTATTGCGGAGACCCAGTACTTC.

This rearrangement joins TRBV19 to TRBJ1-5; a possible D gene is TRBD1 (6 bases). Germline loops: CDR1 LNHDA, CDR2 SQIVND (reference sequence). The CDR3 runs 14 residues. V lost 6 bases and J lost 4, with 13 bases in between. The CDR3 sequence is CASREQGLNQPQHF. The DNA of the CDR3 is TGTGCCAGTAGAGAACAGGGCCTAAATCAGCCCCAGCATTTT.

This chain connects TRBV6-1 to TRBJ1-6; TRBD1 matches at 9 bases. The germline CDR1 and CDR2 sequences are MNHNS and SASEGT. V dropped 3 bases and J dropped 7; count of bases not matched to a gene: 4. There are 15 residues in the CDR3. The CDR3 nucleotides are TGTGCCAGCAGTGACCTAGGACAGGGGAATTCACCCCTCCACTTT. Translated: CASSDLGQGNSPLHF.

This clone has ten or more counts. This rearrangement joins TRBV15 to TRBJ2-7; 7 bases align to TRBD2. J gave up 6 bases and V 3 bases, and 5 bases lay outside the gene matches. Per the germline V gene, CDR1 is LNHNV and CDR2 is YYDKDF (reference sequence). This CDR3 has 13 residues. The CDR3 is CATSRGEGFEQYV. Here the CDR3 DNA reads TGTGCCACCAGCAGGGGGGAGGGATTCGAGCAGTACGTC.

The chain recombines TRBV19 with TRBJ2-4; 7 nucleotides match TRBD2. Looked up from germline, CDR1 is LNHDA and CDR2 is SQIVND (reference sequence). V was clipped by 3 bases and J by 16 bases; unmatched bases: 9. The CDR3 consists of 12 residues. CDR3 region: CASSIRGGSLYF. The DNA of the CDR3 is TGTGCCAGTAGTATTAGGGGCGGGAGTCTTTACTTC.

V and J are TRBV6-2 or TRBV6-3 and TRBJ2-7, with 9 nucleotides matching TRBD1. With 2 bases clipped from V and 3 bases from J, the junction kept 5 bases outside the gene matches. The germline V gene has CDR1 MNHEY and CDR2 SVGEGT. This CDR3 comprises 15 residues. CDR3 sequence: CASSYAGTGIYEQYF. CDR3 nucleotide sequence: TGTGCCAGCAGTTACGCCGGGACAGGGATCTACGAGCAGTACTTC.

The chain is built from TRBV12-3 or TRBV12-4 and TRBJ2-5; D perhaps matches TRBD1 (6 bases). V was shortened by 6 bases and J by 3 bases, with 11 bases between the two germline ends. This CDR3 spans 13 amino acids. CDR3 sequence: CASSRDTEETQYF. In nucleotides, the CDR3 is TGTGCCAGCAGCCGGGACACTGAAGAGACCCAGTACTTC.

The rearrangement joins TRBV28 to TRBJ1-1, with a weak D call TRBD1 (5 bases). V was pared by 5 bases and J by 7 bases, with 20 bases between. CDR3 length: 15 residues. CDR1 is MDHEN, CDR2 SYDVKM, per germline. The CDR3 reads CASSGPAGGPVEAFF. The CDR3 DNA reads as TGTGCCAGCAGTGGACCAGCCGGGGGACCCGTTGAAGCTTTCTTT.

V and J are TRBV18 and TRBJ2-3, with TRBD1 identical over 8 bases. Germline values: CDR1 KGHSH, CDR2 LQKENI. This CDR3 spans 15 amino acids. With 2 bases clipped from V and 0 bases from J, the junction kept 1 base outside the gene matches. The CDR3 sequence: CASSPDRGSTDTQYF. CDR3 in DNA: TGTGCCAGCTCACCAGACAGGGGCAGCACAGATACGCAGTATTTT.

V is TRBV10-3 and J is TRBJ1-6, with 7 bases that match TRBD1. The CDR3 is made up of 16 amino acids. Per the germline V gene, CDR1 is ENHRY and CDR2 is SYGVKD. With V trimmed by 6 bases and J by 6 bases, 11 bases remained unmatched. The CDR3 sequence is CAIRRQGPAFNSPLHF. The DNA for the CDR3 is TGTGCCATCAGAAGACAGGGCCCGGCCTTTAATTCACCCCTCCACTTT.

The CDR3 bases are TGTGCCAGCAGCCACCCCCCCACTATGCGCTACGAGCAGTACTTC. Its protein is CASSHPPTMRYEQYF. The chain carries TRBV7-3 and TRBJ2-7; D gene uncertain. This CDR3 contains 15 residues. CDR1 SGHTA and CDR2 FQGTGA come from the germline V gene. V dropped 5 bases and J dropped 3 bases, with 17 bases sitting between them.

This chain joins TRBV6-5 and TRBJ1-5; TRBD1 might be the D (5 bases). Germline V gene lookup returns CDR1 MNHEY and CDR2 SVGAGI. The CDR3 has 15 amino acids. V was cut by 4 bases and J by 6 bases, with 16 bases left in between. Written as DNA, the CDR3 is TGTGCCAGCAGTTTGATTGAAGGGGTCGGTCAGCCCCAGCATTTT. Translated, it gives CASSLIEGVGQPQHF.

CDR3 residues: CASSLSGRAWEQFF. The CDR3 nucleotides are TGTGCCAGCAGCTTGAGCGGGAGGGCGTGGGAGCAGTTCTTC. The chain has TRBV7-9 and TRBJ2-1; 10 positions agree with TRBD2. The CDR3 spans 14 residues. The trim removed 3 bases at V and 10 bases at J, leaving 6 bases unmatched. The germline gives CDR1 SEHNR, CDR2 FQNEAQ (reference sequence).

The chain uses TRBV5-1 and TRBJ2-3; maybe TRBD2 (6 bases). From germline, CDR1 is SGHRS and CDR2 YFSETQ. The CDR3 has 14 amino acids. V dropped 4 bases and J dropped 0 bases, with 9 bases sitting between them. The DNA for the CDR3 is TGCGCCAGCAGCCCTGGACTAAGCACAGATACGCAGTATTTT. Protein: CASSPGLSTDTQYF. Full variable domain (outside the CDR3, taken from reference TRBV5-1 and TRBJ2-3): KAGVTQTPRYLIKTRGQQVTLSCSPISGHRSVSWYQQTPGQGLQFLFEYFSETQRNKGNFPGRFSGRQFSNSRSEMNVSTLELGDSALYLCASSPGLSTDTQYFGPGTRLTVL.

Ten or more counts support this clone. CDR3 amino acids: CASSQVNYEQYF. The CDR3 region has the DNA TGTGCCAGCAGCCAAGTTAACTACGAGCAGTACTTC. This chain connects TRBV3-1 (or the pseudogene TRBV3-2) to TRBJ2-7; D remains unclear. Germline V CDR1 and CDR2: LGHDT, YNNKEL (reference sequence). The CDR3 is made up of 12 amino acids. V was pared by 1 base and J by 3 bases, with 4 bases between.

This clone was counted once. The CDR3 DNA follows: TGTGCCAGCAGTCGACAGGGGGTATTCGGCTACACCTTC. Its translation: CASSRQGVFGYTF. The V call is TRBV6-5, the J call TRBJ1-2, with 9 bases fitting TRBD1. This CDR3 is built from 13 residues. The germline CDR1 and CDR2 sequences are MNHEY and SVGAGI. The J segment lost 8 bases and the V segment lost 5 bases, leaving 6 bases of the junction unmatched.

V and J are TRBV2 and TRBJ1-4; the match to TRBD1 covers 9 bases. The J segment lost 5 bases and the V segment lost 7 bases, leaving 8 bases of the junction unmatched. The CDR3 is 15 residues long. The germline CDR1 and CDR2 sequences are SNHLY and FYNNEI. DNA of the CDR3: TGTGCCAGCAATAGACAGGGGGGATTAAATGAAAAACTGTTTTTT. Its protein is CASNRQGGLNEKLFF. Drawing the rest from reference TRBV2 and TRBJ1-4, the complete variable domain is EPEVTQTPSHQVTQMGQEVILRCVPISNHLYFYWYRQILGQKVEFLVSFYNNEISEKSEIFDDQFSVERPDGSNFTLKIRSTKLEDSAMYFCASNRQGGLNEKLFFGSGTQLSVL.

The chain carries TRBV3-1 (or the pseudogene TRBV3-2) and TRBJ2-5; D might be TRBD1 (6 bases). The V gene lost 0 bases and the J gene lost 7 bases, with 15 bases spanning the gap. This CDR3 contains 15 residues. Germline-derived CDR1 and CDR2 are LGHDT and YNNKEL (reference sequence). The CDR3 loop reads CASSQEAGARGTQYF. In DNA form, the CDR3 reads TGTGCCAGCAGCCAAGAGGCAGGGGCCAGGGGGACCCAGTACTTC.

This clone was detected only once. V is TRBV27 and J is TRBJ2-3, with D uncertain. Germline V CDR1 and CDR2: MNHEY, SMNVEV (reference sequence). V shed 5 bases and J shed 0 bases, with 12 bases lying between them. The CDR3 totals 15 residues. CDR3: CASSPEDPSTDTQYF. The CDR3 coding sequence is TGTGCCAGCAGTCCAGAGGATCCTAGCACAGATACGCAGTATTTT.

The rearrangement links TRBV10-3 to TRBJ2-2; TRBD1 agrees at 8 bases. The CDR3 loop spans 15 amino acids. CDR1 ENHRY and CDR2 SYGVKD come from the germline V gene. J lost 4 bases, V lost 3 bases, and 4 bases had no gene match. This CDR3 is CAISDPTGGTGELFF. In nucleotides, the CDR3 is TGTGCCATCAGTGACCCAACAGGGGGCACCGGGGAGCTGTTTTTT.